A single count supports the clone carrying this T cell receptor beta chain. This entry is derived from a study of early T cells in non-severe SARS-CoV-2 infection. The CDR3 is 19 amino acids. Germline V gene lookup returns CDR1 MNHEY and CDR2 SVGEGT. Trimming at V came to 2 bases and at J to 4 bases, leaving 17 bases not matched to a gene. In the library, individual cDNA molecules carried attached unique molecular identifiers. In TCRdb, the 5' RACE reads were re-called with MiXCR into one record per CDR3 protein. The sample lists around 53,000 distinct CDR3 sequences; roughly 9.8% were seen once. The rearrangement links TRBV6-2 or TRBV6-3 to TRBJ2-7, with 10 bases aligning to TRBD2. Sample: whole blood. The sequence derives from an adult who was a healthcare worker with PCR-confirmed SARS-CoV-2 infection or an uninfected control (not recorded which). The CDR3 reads CASSYAVELAGSARYEQYF. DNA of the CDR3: TGTGCCAGCAGTTACGCGGTTGAACTAGCGGGATCTGCGAGGTACGAGCAGTACTTC.